The rows below give T cell receptor beta chains drawn from one sample of a study of CD8 T cells in Susac syndrome. MiXCR was run by TCRdb on the immunoSEQ multiplex PCR reads, yielding one entry per CDR3 protein. The sample contains about 210,000 distinct CDR3 sequences, about 95% of which appear only once. The sequenced sample was CD4+ T cells from PBMCs. These receptors all come from a human donor with multiple sclerosis. The CDR3 runs from the conserved cysteine through the conserved F or W. Fields, in order: J gene, clone size, D gene, V gene, CDR3 DNA, CDR3 protein. A D gene is named only where the DNA matches it firmly. Not every row has a clone size; where given, it reads once, few, many or a size class.

J: TRBJ1-2
size: NA
D: NA
V: TRBV7-2
DNA: TGTGCCAGCAGCTTAGAACAGTATGGCTACACCTTC
CDR3: CASSLEQYGYTF

J: TRBJ2-1
size: NA
D: NA
V: TRBV7-9
DNA: TGTGCCAGCAGCTTAAGGGAAGAGATCAATGAGCAGTTCTTC
CDR3: CASSLREEINEQFF

J: TRBJ1-1
size: NA
D: NA
V: TRBV25-1
DNA: TGTGCCAGCAGTCTCGGCATAGGGGATGGGGTTGTCTTT
CDR3: CASSLGIGDGVVF

J: TRBJ1-2
size: NA
D: NA
V: TRBV15
DNA: TGTGCCACCAGCAGAGATGGGCAGCCAACTTATGGCTACACCTTC
CDR3: CATSRDGQPTYGYTF

J: TRBJ2-1
size: NA
D: NA
V: TRBV5-1
DNA: TGCGCCAGCAGCTTCCGGCCCGGGACTTACAATGAGCAGTTCTTC
CDR3: CASSFRPGTYNEQFF

J: TRBJ2-2
size: NA
D: NA
V: TRBV24-1
DNA: TGTGCCACCAGTGATGGAGGGAGAGTTATCGCCGGGGAGCTGTTTTTT
CDR3: CATSDGGRVIAGELFF

J: TRBJ2-1
size: NA
D: TRBD2
V: TRBV9
DNA: TGTGCCAGCAGCGTAGGAGCGGGGGAGAGTAATGAGCAGTTCTTC
CDR3: CASSVGAGESNEQFF

J: TRBJ2-7
size: NA
D: NA
V: TRBV19
DNA: TGTGCCAGTAGTAAGGAGGGGACGGCCGGCGAGCAGTACTTC
CDR3: CASSKEGTAGEQYF

J: TRBJ2-4
size: NA
D: NA
V: TRBV18
DNA: TGTGCCAGCTCACCACAGGATGCGCTCCTAGCCAAAAACATTCAGTACTTC
CDR3: CASSPQDALLAKNIQYF

J: TRBJ2-3
size: NA
D: TRBD1
V: TRBV29-1
DNA: TGCAGCGCCTATACAGGGGCTGGAGGCACAGATACGCAGTATTTT
CDR3: CSAYTGAGGTDTQYF

J: TRBJ1-1
size: NA
D: NA
V: TRBV12-3/TRBV12-4
DNA: TGTGCCAGCAGTTTACAACTCACTGAAGCTTTCTTT
CDR3: CASSLQLTEAFF

J: TRBJ2-3
size: NA
D: TRBD1
V: TRBV20-1
DNA: TGCAGTGCTGGACTAGACAGGGGGTCAGATACGCAGTATTTT
CDR3: CSAGLDRGSDTQYF

J: TRBJ1-2
size: NA
D: NA
V: TRBV7-9
DNA: TGTGCCAGCAGCTACGCCGGGAACCAATATGGCTACACCTTC
CDR3: CASSYAGNQYGYTF

J: TRBJ1-1
size: NA
D: NA
V: TRBV4-1
DNA: TGCGCCAGCAGCCAACCACGTGGGACGGGGACTGAAGCTTTCTTT
CDR3: CASSQPRGTGTEAFF

J: TRBJ1-1
size: once
D: TRBD1
V: TRBV20-1
DNA: TGCAGTGCTAGAGGCGCAGGGGGGCACTTCGCTGAAGCTTTCTTT
CDR3: CSARGAGGHFAEAFF

J: TRBJ2-2
size: NA
D: TRBD2
V: TRBV20-1
DNA: TGCAGTGCTAGGCGGGGGGACACCGGGGAGCTGTTTTTT
CDR3: CSARRGDTGELFF

J: TRBJ1-1
size: NA
D: NA
V: TRBV3-1
DNA: TGTGCCAGCAGCCTAAAGGCCGAGGGCACTGAAGCTTTCTTT
CDR3: CASSLKAEGTEAFF

J: TRBJ1-2
size: NA
D: NA
V: TRBV29-1
DNA: TGCAGCGTGGCCCCCTTCTTTGGGGCGGGGTATGGCTACACCTTC
CDR3: CSVAPFFGAGYGYTF

J: TRBJ2-6
size: NA
D: NA
V: TRBV5-1
DNA: TGCGCCAGCAGCTTGAGGGCAGGGGCCAACGTCCTGACTTTC
CDR3: CASSLRAGANVLTF

J: TRBJ2-7
size: NA
D: NA
V: TRBV27
DNA: TGTGCCAGCAGATCCTATGTTGCGGGACACCTCTACGAGCAGTACTTC
CDR3: CASRSYVAGHLYEQYF

J: TRBJ1-1
size: NA
D: NA
V: TRBV9
DNA: TGTGCCAGCAGCGTAGGTGGGGACACTGAAGCTTTCTTT
CDR3: CASSVGGDTEAFF

J: TRBJ2-7
size: once
D: TRBD2
V: TRBV6-5
DNA: TGTGCCAGCAGTAACCGGGGGGGAGGCGAGCAGTACTTC
CDR3: CASSNRGGGEQYF

J: TRBJ2-7
size: NA
D: NA
V: TRBV7-9
DNA: TGTGCCAGCAGCATCCCGGGGGGCCACGACGAGCAGTACTTC
CDR3: CASSIPGGHDEQYF

J: TRBJ2-1
size: NA
D: TRBD2
V: TRBV30
DNA: TGTGCCTGGAGGCCTTGGACTAGCGGGAGGGAGAGCAATGAGCAGTTCTTC
CDR3: CAWRPWTSGRESNEQFF

J: TRBJ2-4
size: NA
D: NA
V: TRBV18
DNA: TGTGCCAGCTCATCGGACCTCGATAGCATACAGTACTTC
CDR3: CASSSDLDSIQYF

J: TRBJ2-1
size: NA
D: NA
V: TRBV28
DNA: TGTGCCAGCAGTTTTAGGGCATATGGGCAGTTCTTC
CDR3: CASSFRAYGQFF

J: TRBJ2-5
size: NA
D: TRBD1
V: TRBV28
DNA: TGTGCCAGCAGTTTGACAGGGGGAGAGACCCAGTACTTC
CDR3: CASSLTGGETQYF

J: TRBJ1-2
size: NA
D: NA
V: TRBV2
DNA: TGTGCCAGCAGTGAACAAGTCCTTGGCTATGGCTACACCTTC
CDR3: CASSEQVLGYGYTF

J: TRBJ2-7
size: NA
D: NA
V: TRBV27
DNA: TGTGCCAGCAGTCCCTTACTCAACTACGAGCAGTACTTC
CDR3: CASSPLLNYEQYF

J: TRBJ2-3
size: once
D: NA
V: TRBV20-1
DNA: TGCAGTGCTTTTGCCGGGGAGCTGCAGTATTTT
CDR3: CSAFAGELQYF

J: TRBJ2-6
size: NA
D: NA
V: TRBV24-1
DNA: TGTGCCACCAGTGATGCACGGGCCTCTGGGGCCAACGTCCTGACTTTC
CDR3: CATSDARASGANVLTF

J: TRBJ1-6
size: once
D: TRBD1
V: TRBV12-3/TRBV12-4
DNA: TGTGCCAGCAGTTTATTACAGGGGGATTCTTCACCCCTCCACTTT
CDR3: CASSLLQGDSSPLHF

J: TRBJ1-1
size: NA
D: NA
V: TRBV20-1
DNA: TGCAGTGCTGGGGCAGGAAGGGGAGACACTGAAGCTTTCTTT
CDR3: CSAGAGRGDTEAFF